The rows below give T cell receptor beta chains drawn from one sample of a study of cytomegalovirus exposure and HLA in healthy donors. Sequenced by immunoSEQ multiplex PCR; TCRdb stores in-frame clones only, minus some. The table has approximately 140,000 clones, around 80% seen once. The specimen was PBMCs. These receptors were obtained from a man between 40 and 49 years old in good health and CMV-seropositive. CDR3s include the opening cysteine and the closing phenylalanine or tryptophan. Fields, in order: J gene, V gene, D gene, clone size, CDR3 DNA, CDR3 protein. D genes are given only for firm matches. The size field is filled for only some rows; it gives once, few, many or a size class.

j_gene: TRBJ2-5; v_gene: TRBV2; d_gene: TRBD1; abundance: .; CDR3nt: TGTGCCAGCAGCCTGGATATCTGGGACAGCCAAGAGACCCAGTACTTC; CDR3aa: CASSLDIWDSQETQYF
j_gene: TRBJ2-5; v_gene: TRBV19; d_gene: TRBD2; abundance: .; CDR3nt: TGTGCCAGTCGCCCCAGCGGGGAACCCCAAGAGACCCAGTACTTC; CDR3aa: CASRPSGEPQETQYF
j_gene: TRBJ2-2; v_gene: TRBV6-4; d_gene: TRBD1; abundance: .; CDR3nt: TGTGCCAGCCGGGGACAGGGGAACACCGGGGAGCTGTTTTTT; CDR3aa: CASRGQGNTGELFF
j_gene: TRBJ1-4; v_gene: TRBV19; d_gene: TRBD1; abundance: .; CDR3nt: TGTGCCAGTAGCACGACAGGGAGTGGTGAAAAACTGTTTTTT; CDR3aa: CASSTTGSGEKLFF
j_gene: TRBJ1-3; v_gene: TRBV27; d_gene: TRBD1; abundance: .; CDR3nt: TGTGCCAGCAGTTTATCGACAGGGGGTGGAAACACCATATATTTT; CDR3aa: CASSLSTGGGNTIYF
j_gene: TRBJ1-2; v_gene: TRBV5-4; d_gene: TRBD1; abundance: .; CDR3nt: TGTGCCAGCAGCTTGGTGGGACAGGGCCCCTATGGCTACACCTTC; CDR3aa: CASSLVGQGPYGYTF
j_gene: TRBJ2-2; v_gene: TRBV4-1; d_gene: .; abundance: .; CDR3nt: TGCGCCAGCAGCCTCCTCGACAGGCGGGTCGGGGAGCTGTTTTTT; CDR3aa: CASSLLDRRVGELFF
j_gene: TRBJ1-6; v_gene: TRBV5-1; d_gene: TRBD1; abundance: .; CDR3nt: TGCGCCAGCAGCCTTTACAGGGGAGGCTCACCCCTCCACTTT; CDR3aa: CASSLYRGGSPLHF
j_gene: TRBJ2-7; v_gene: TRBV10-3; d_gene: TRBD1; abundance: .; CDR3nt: TGTGCCATCAGTGGGACAGGGGAGGCCTACGAGCAGTACTTC; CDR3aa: CAISGTGEAYEQYF
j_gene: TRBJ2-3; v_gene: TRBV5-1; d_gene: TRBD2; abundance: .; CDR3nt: TGCGCCAGCAACTCCCCCGGGACTAGCGGGGGAGGGGATACGCAGTATTTT; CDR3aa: CASNSPGTSGGGDTQYF
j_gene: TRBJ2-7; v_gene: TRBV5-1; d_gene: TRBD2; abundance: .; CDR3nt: TGCGCCAGCAGCTTGAACAGCGGGAGTTTTGACTACGAGCAGTACTTC; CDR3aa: CASSLNSGSFDYEQYF
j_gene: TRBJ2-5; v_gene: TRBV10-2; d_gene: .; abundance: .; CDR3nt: TGCGCCTGCCTCCCGCAGGGAAGGGGTGAGACCCAGTACTTC; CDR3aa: CACLPQGRGETQYF
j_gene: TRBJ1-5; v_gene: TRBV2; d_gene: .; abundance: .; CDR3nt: TGTGCCAGCAGTGAAGACCGGTATCAGCCCCAGCATTTT; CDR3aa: CASSEDRYQPQHF
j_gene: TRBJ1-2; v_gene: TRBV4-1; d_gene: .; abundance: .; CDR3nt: TGCGCCAGCAGCAAAGAGGGGGGGCCCGCGTATGGCTACACCTTC; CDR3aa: CASSKEGGPAYGYTF
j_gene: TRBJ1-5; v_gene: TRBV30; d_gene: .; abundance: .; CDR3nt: TGTGCCTGGAGTGTGTACGGGGGTCCCCGGAACCAGCCCCAGCATTTT; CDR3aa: CAWSVYGGPRNQPQHF
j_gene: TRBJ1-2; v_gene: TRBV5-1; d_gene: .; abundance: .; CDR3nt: TGCGCCAGCACCAAAGGGGCTTCGGGTGGCTACACCTTC; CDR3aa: CASTKGASGGYTF
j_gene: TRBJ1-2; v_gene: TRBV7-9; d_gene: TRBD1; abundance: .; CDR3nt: TGTGCCAGCAGCTCCGGGACAGGGGTGGGCTACACCTTC; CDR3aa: CASSSGTGVGYTF
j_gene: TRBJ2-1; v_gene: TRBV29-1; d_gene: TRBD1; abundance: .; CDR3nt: TGCAGCGCCCCGGGACAGGGTGGCTATGAGCAGTTCTTC; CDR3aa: CSAPGQGGYEQFF
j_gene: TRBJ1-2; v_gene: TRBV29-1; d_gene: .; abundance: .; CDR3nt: TGCAGCGCCTGGACAGCCTATGGCTACACCTTC; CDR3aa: CSAWTAYGYTF
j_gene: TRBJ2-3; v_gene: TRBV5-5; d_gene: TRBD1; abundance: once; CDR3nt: TGTGCCAGCAGCTTCGACAGGGGCACAGATACGCAGTATTTT; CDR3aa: CASSFDRGTDTQYF
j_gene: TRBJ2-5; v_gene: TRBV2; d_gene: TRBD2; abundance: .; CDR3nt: TGTGCCAGCAGTTTAGCGGGAGGCCTAGCGGAGACCCAGTACTTC; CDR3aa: CASSLAGGLAETQYF
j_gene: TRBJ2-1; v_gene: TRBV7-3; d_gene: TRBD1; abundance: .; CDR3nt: TGTGCCAGCAGCCGCGGACAGGGGGCCTACAATGAGCAGTTCTTC; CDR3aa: CASSRGQGAYNEQFF
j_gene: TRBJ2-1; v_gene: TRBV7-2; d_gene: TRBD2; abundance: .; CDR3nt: TGTGCCAGCAGCTTACTAGCGGGAGGGCTGGGAGGTGAGCAGTTCTTC; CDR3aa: CASSLLAGGLGGEQFF
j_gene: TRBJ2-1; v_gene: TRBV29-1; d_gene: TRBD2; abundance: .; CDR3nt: TGCAGCGTTGAAGAAGTGGCGGCTAGCGGGAGCTATCACAATGAGCAGTTCTTC; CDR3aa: CSVEEVAASGSYHNEQFF
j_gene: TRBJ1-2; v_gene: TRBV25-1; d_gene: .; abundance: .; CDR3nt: TGTGCCAGCAGTGAAGGCGGAAACTATGGCTACACCTTC; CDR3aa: CASSEGGNYGYTF
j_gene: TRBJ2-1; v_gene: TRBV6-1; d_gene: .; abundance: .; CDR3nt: TGTGCCAGCAAGCGACTGGCCTGGCCTGAGCAGTTCTTC; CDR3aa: CASKRLAWPEQFF
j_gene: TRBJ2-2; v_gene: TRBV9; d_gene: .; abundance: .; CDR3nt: TGTGCCAGCAGCGTAGGTCAGGGTAACACCGGGGAGCTGTTTTTT; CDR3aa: CASSVGQGNTGELFF
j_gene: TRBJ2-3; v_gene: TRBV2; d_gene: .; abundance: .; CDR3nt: TGTGCCAGCATTCGGGTAGTAGATACGCAGTATTTT; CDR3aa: CASIRVVDTQYF
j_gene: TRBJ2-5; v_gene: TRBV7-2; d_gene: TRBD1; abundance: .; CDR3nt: TGTGCCAGCAGCTTAGCGAGTACAGGGGGAAGTTTAGAGACCCAGTACTTC; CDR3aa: CASSLASTGGSLETQYF
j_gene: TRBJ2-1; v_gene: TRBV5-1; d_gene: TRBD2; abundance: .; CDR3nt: TGCGCCAGCAGCGCGGACCCGTTTCTAGCGGGAGGGCCGGGTGAGCAGTTCTTC; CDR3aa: CASSADPFLAGGPGEQFF
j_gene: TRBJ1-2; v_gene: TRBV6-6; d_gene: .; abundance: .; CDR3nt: TGTGCCGGTTCGGGGGGGGCAATAGGTGGCTACACCTTC; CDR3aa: CAGSGGAIGGYTF
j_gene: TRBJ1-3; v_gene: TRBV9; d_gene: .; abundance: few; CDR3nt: TGTGCCAGCTCCAGGGGAGACACCATATATTTT; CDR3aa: CASSRGDTIYF
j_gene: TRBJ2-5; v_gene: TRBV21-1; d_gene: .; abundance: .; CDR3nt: TGTGCCAGCAGCAAAGTGACAGGGAACCAAGAGACCCAGTACTTC; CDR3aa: CASSKVTGNQETQYF
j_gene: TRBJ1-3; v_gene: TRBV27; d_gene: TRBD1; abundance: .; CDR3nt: TGTGCCAGCGGGACAGGTCCAGGAAACACCATATATTTT; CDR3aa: CASGTGPGNTIYF
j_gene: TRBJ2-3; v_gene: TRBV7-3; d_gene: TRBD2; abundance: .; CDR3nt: TGTGCCAGAAAACGGGGCGGGAGGGCACACACAGATACGCAGTATTTT; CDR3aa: CARKRGGRAHTDTQYF
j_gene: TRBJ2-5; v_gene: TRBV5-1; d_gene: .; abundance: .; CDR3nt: TGCGCCAGCAGCTTGGATGGGGCCCAAGAGACCCAGTACTTC; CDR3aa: CASSLDGAQETQYF
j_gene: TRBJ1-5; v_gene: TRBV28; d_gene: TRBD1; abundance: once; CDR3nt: TGTGCCAGCAGAGGGAGGCAGGGGGATCAGCCCCAGCATTTT; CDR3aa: CASRGRQGDQPQHF
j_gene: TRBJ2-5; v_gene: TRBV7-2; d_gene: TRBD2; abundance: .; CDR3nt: TGTGCCAGCAGCTCCACTAGCGGGATAGAGACCCAGTACTTC; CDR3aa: CASSSTSGIETQYF
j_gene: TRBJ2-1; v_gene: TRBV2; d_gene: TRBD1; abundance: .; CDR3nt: TGTGCCAGCACAAGGGGGCGGTTGGACAATGAGCAGTTCTTC; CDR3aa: CASTRGRLDNEQFF
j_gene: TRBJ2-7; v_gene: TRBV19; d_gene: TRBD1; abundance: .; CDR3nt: TGTGCCAGTAGTGACAGGGGGCGCGAGCAGTACTTC; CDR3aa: CASSDRGREQYF
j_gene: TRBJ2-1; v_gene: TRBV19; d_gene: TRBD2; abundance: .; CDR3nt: TGTGCCAGTATAAGGTCGGGGGGACGGTACAATGAGCAGTTCTTC; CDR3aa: CASIRSGGRYNEQFF
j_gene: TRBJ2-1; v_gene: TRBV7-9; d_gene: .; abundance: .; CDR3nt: TGTGCCAGCAGCTTAGAAGTCCAGGGGCGGTTCTTC; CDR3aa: CASSLEVQGRFF
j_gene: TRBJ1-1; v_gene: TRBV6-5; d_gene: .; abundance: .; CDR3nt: TGTGCCAGCAGTAAATTACCACTTAACACTGAAGCTTTCTTT; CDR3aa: CASSKLPLNTEAFF
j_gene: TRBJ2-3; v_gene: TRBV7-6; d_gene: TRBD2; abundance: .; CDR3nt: TGTGCCAGCAGCTTAGACAGCGGGGGGGGCACAGATACGCAGTATTTT; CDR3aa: CASSLDSGGGTDTQYF
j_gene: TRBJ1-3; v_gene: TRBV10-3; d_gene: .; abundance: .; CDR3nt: TGTGCCAGCCGACCAGGCAGCTCTGGAAACACCATATATTTT; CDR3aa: CASRPGSSGNTIYF
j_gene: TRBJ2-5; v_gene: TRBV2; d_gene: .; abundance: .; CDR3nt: TGTGCCAGTAACAGGGTGTGGAGCCAAGAGACCCAGTACTTC; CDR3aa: CASNRVWSQETQYF
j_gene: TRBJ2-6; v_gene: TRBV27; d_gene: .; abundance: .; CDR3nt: TGTGCCAGCAGTTTAGTGGGAGCCTTTCACTCTGGGGCCAACGTCCTGACTTTC; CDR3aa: CASSLVGAFHSGANVLTF
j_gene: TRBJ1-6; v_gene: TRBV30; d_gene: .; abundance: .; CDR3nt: TGTGCCTGGAGAACGGGGAGTCGCTCCTATAATTCACCCCTCCACTTT; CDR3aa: CAWRTGSRSYNSPLHF